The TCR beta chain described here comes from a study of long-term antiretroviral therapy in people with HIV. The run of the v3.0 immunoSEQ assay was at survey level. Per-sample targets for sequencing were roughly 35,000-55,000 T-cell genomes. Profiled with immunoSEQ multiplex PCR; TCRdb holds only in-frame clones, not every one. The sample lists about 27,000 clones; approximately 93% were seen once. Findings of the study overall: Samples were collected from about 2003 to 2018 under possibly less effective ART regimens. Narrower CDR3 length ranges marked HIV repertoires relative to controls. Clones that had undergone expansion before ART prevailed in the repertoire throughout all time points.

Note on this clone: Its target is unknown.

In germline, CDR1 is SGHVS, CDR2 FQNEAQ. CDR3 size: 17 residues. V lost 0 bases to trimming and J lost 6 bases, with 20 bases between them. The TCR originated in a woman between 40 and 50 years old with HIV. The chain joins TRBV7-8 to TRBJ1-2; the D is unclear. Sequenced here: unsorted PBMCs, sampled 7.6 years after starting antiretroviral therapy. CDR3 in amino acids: CASSLAHSPAAADGYTF. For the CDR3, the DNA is TGTGCCAGCAGCTTAGCCCACAGCCCAGCAGCCGCGGATGGCTACACCTTC.